This T cell receptor (beta chain) was captured by sequencing in a study of T cell responses to AZD1222 COVID-19 vaccine. Notes on the study in general: CD4 TCRs associated with vaccination spanned spike, dominating at 160-218 and 743-854. White British people made up most donors, females outnumbered males, and clonal diversity was possibly underestimated. Repertoires were sampled only after the peak T cell response. Two AZD1222 administrations were followed by greater Spike-specific TCR breadth and depth.

Here immunoSEQ multiplex PCR was the method, and the copy in TCRdb shows in-frame clones only, minus some. The sample lists some 160,000 clones, about 92% occurring once. With V trimmed by 6 bases and J by 4 bases, 7 bases remained unmatched. Germline loops: CDR1 SGHTA, CDR2 FQGNSA. CDR3 size: 15 residues. This clone occurred once. Its antigen is not known. This TCR derives from an adult in good health. This sequence joins TRBV7-2 and TRBJ2-1, with 9 bases identical to TRBD2. Sequenced material: peripheral blood, taken on day 0 of AZD1222 vaccination. CDR3 sequence: CASRLTRGGYNEQFF. The CDR3 coding sequence is TGTGCCAGCAGACTGACGCGGGGGGGGTACAATGAGCAGTTCTTC.